This TCR beta chain derives from a study of blood T cell repertoires in COVID-19. As for the study in general: Samples representing acute and convalescent COVID-19 were sourced from the United States, Italy and Spain. PBMCs, B-cell-depleted T cells, or T cells provided the cDNA or gDNA that made up the material.

TCRdb's copy holds only in-frame clones and misses some; the assay was immunoSEQ multiplex PCR. The repertoire includes about 230,000 clones, about 83% of them detected once, and over 1% sits in the top ten. Sequenced material: peripheral blood. The sequence was obtained from a woman under 40 with COVID-19, enrolled during active disease.

Here the CDR3 reads CSVDRGKGDEQYF. As DNA, the CDR3 is TGCAGCGTTGATCGGGGTAAGGGGGACGAGCAGTACTTC. The J gene is TRBJ2-7, the V gene TRBV29-1, with a tentative D call TRBD1 (6 bases). The germline CDR1 and CDR2 sequences are SQVTM and ANQGSEA. The CDR3 totals 13 residues. Trimming took 3 bases from V and 5 from J, leaving 14 bases between them.